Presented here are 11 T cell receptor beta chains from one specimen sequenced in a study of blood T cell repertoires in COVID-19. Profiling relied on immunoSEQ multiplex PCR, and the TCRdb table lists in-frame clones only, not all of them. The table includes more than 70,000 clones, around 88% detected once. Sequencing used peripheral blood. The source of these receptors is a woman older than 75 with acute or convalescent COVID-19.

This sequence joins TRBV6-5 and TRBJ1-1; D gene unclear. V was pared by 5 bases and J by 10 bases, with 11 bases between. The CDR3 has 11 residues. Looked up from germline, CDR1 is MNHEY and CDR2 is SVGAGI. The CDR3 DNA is TGTGCCAGCAGTACGGGGTATGGAGCTTTCTTT. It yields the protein CASSTGYGAFF.

The CDR3 DNA is TGTGCCAGCAGTTTGGCTAGCCCCTACGAGCAGTACTTC. Amino acid sequence: CASSLASPYEQYF. V usage is TRBV28 and J usage is TRBJ2-7; D is perhaps TRBD2 (5 bases). Germline V gives CDR1 MDHEN, CDR2 SYDVKM. The CDR3 totals 13 residues. V was trimmed by 3 bases and J by 2 bases, leaving 8 bases between them.

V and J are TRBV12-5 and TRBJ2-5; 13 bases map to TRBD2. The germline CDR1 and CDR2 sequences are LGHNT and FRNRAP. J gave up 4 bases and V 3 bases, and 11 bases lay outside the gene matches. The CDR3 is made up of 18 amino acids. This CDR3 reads CASGFARLAGGAGETQYF. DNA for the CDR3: TGTGCTAGTGGTTTCGCAAGACTAGCGGGGGGCGCCGGAGAGACCCAGTACTTC. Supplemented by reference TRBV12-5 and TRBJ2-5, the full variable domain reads DARVTQTPRHKVTEMGQEVTMRCQPILGHNTVFWYRQTMMQGLELLAYFRNRAPLDDSGMPKDRFSAEMPDATLATLKIQPSEPRDSAVYFCASGFARLAGGAGETQYFGPGTRLLVL.

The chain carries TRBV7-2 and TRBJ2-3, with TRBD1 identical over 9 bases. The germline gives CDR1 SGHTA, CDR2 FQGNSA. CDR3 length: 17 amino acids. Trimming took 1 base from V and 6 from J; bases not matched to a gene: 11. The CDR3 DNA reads TGTGCCAGCAGCTTAGATCGTCCCGGGACAGGGATGGATACGCAGTATTTT. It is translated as CASSLDRPGTGMDTQYF.

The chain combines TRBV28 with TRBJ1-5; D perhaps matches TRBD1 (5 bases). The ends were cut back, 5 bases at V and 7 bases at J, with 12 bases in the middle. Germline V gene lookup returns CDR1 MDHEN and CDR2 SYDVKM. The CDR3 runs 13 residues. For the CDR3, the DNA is TGTGCCAGCAGTGGGGACGCGGGACAGCCCCAGCATTTT. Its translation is CASSGDAGQPQHF.

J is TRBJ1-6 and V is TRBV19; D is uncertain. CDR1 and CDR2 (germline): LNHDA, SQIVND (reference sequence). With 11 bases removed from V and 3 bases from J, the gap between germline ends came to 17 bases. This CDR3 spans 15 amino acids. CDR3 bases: TGTGCCGGCCAGGTAAGGTCAATCTATAATTCACCCCTCCACTTT. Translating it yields CAGQVRSIYNSPLHF.

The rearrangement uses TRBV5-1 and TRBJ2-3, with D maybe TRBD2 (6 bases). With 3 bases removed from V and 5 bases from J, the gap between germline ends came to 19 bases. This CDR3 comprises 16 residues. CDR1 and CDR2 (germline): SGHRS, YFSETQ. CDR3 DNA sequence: TGCGCCAGCAGCTCCCTAGCGAAAGGGTCCATAGATACGCAGTATTTT. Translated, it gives CASSSLAKGSIDTQYF.

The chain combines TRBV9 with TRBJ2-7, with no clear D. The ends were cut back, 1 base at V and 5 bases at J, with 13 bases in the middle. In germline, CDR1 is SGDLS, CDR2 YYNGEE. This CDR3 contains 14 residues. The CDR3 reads CASSVTGWLDEQYF. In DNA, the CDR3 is TGTGCCAGCAGCGTAACTGGTTGGCTAGACGAGCAGTACTTC. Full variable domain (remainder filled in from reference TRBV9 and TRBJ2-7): DSGVTQTPKHLITATGQRVTLRCSPRSGDLSVYWYQQSLDQGLQFLIQYYNGEERAKGNILERFSAQQFPDLHSELNLSSLELGDSALYFCASSVTGWLDEQYFGPGTRLTVT.

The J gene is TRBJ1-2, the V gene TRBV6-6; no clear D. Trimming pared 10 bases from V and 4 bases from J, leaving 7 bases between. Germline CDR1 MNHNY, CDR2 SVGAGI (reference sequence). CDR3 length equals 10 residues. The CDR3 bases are TGTGCCACCAATTTCTATGGCTACACCTTC. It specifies CATNFYGYTF.

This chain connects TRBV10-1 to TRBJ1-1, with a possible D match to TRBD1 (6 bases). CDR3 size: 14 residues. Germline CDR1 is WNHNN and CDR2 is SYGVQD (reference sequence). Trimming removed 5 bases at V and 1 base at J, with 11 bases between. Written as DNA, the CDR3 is TGCGCCAGCAGTCAGGGGCAGGGGAACACTGAAGCTTTCTTT. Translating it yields CASSQGQGNTEAFF.

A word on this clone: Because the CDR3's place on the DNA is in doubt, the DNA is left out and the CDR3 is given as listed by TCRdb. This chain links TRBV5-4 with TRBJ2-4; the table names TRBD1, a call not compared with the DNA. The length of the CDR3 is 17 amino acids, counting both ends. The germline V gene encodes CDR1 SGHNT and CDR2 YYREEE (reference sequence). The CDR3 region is CASSLFGTGAAKNIQYF.